The following is a TCR beta chain sequence with its context. Its antigen is not known. After removal of 5 bases from V and 7 bases from J, the junction contained 10 bases not matched to a gene. CDR1 SEHNR and CDR2 FQNEAQ come from the germline V gene (reference sequence). CDR3 size: 15 residues. Only in-frame clones appear in the TCRdb table, and some are missing; sequencing was by immunoSEQ multiplex PCR. The sample lists thousands of clones; about 63% were seen once. The sample is drawn from a study of CD8 T cell repertoires and HIV-1 epitope variants. Study results and caveats: Five clonotypes recognized Nef KF9, one HW9, none TAALDMSHF.

The TCR originated in a male donor with HIV. Specimen: cultured CD8+ T cells derived from PBMCs. This chain joins TRBV7-9 and TRBJ1-1; the match to TRBD1 covers 10 bases. The CDR3 here is CASSQSTGGGYEAFF. The CDR3 nucleotides are TGTGCCAGCAGCCAATCGACAGGGGGCGGCTATGAAGCTTTCTTT.